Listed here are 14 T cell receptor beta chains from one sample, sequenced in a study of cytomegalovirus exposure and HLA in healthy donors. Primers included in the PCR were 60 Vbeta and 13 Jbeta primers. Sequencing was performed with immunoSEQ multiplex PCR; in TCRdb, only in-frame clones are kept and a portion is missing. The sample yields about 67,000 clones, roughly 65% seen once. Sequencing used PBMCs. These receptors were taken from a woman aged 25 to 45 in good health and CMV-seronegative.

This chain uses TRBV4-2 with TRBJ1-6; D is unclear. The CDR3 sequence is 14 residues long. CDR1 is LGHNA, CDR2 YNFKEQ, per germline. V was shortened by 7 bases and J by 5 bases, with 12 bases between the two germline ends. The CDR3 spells CASNRRGDNSPLHF. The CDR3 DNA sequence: TGTGCCAGCAACCGAAGAGGAGATAATTCACCCCTCCACTTT.

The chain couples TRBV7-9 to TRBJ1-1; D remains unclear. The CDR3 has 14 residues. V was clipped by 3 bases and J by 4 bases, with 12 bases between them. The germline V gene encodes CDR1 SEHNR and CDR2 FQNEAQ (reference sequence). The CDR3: CASSFRSRGTEAFF. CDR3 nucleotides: TGTGCCAGCAGCTTCAGGTCCCGTGGCACTGAAGCTTTCTTT.

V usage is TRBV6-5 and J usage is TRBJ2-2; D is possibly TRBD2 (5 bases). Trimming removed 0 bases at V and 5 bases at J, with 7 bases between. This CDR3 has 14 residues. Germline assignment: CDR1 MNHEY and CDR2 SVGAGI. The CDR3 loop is CASSYSRETGELFF. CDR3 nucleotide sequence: TGTGCCAGCAGTTACTCGAGGGAAACCGGGGAGCTGTTTTTT.

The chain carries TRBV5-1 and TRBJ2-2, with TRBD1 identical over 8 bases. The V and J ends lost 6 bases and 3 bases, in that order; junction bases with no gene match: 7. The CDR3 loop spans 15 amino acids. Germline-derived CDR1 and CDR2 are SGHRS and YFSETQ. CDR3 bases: TGCGCCAGCAACCTGGACAGGGCTGACACCGGGGAGCTGTTTTTT. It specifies CASNLDRADTGELFF.

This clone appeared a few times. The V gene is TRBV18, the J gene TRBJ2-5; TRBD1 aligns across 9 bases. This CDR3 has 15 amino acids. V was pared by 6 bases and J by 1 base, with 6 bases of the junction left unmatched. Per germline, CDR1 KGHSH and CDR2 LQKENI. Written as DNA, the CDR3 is TGTGCCAGCTCCACAGGGGGCGGTCCCCAAGAGACCCAGTACTTC. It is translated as CASSTGGGPQETQYF. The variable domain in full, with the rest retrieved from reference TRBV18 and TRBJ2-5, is NAGVMQNPRHLVRRRGQEARLRCSPMKGHSHVYWYRQLPEEGLKFMVYLQKENIIDESGMPKERFSAEFPKEGPSILRIQQVVRGDSAAYFCASSTGGGPQETQYFGPGTRLLVL.

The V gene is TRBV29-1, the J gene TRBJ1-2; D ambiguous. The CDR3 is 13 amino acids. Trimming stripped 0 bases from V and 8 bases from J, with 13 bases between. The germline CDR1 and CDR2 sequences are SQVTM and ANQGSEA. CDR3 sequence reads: CSVEDPRAGGYTF. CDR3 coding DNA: TGCAGCGTTGAAGATCCGAGGGCGGGAGGCTACACCTTC.

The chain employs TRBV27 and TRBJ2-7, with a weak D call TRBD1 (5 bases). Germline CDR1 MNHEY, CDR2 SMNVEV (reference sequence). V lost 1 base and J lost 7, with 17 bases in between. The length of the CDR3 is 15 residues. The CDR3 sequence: CASSLFAAIREEQYF. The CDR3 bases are TGTGCCAGCAGTTTATTCGCAGCGATCAGGGAAGAGCAGTACTTC.

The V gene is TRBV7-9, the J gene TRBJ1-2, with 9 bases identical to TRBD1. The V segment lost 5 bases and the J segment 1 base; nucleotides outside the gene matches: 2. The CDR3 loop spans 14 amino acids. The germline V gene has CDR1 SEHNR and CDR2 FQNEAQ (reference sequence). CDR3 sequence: CASSMGQGNYGYTF. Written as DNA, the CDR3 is TGTGCCAGCAGCATGGGACAGGGTAACTATGGCTACACCTTC.

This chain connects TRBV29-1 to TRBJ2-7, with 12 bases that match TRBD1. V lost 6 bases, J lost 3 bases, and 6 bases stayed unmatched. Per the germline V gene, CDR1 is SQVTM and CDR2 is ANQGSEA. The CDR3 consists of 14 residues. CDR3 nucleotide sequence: TGCAGCGTCACCGGGACAGGGGGCAGCTACGAGCAGTACTTC. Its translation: CSVTGTGGSYEQYF.

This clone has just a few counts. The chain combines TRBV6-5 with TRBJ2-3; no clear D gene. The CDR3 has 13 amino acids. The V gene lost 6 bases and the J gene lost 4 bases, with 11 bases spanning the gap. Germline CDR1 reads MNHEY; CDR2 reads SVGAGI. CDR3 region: CASRSPGADTQYF. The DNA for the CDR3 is TGTGCCAGCAGGAGTCCAGGCGCAGATACGCAGTATTTT.

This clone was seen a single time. CDR3 loop: CASSLLAGGPSEQYF. CDR3 DNA: TGCGCCAGCAGCTTACTAGCGGGGGGGCCGAGTGAGCAGTACTTC. The chain is built from TRBV5-1 and TRBJ2-7, with 13 bases identical to TRBD2. CDR1 and CDR2 from the germline V gene are SGHRS and YFSETQ. The CDR3 has 15 residues. Losses at the gene ends were 2 bases for V and 7 bases for J; bases not matched to a gene: 6.

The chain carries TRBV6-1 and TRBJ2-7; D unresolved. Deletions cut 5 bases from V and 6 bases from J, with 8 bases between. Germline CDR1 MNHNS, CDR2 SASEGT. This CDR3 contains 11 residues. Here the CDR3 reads CASSYLGEQYF. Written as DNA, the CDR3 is TGTGCCAGCAGTTATCTCGGCGAGCAGTACTTC.

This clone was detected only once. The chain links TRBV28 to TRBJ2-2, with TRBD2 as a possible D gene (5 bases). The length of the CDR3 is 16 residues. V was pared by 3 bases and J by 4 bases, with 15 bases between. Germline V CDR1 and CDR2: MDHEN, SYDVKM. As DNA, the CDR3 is TGTGCCAGCAGTTTTGTCAGCGGTACTGGCACCGGGGAGCTGTTTTTT. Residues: CASSFVSGTGTGELFF.

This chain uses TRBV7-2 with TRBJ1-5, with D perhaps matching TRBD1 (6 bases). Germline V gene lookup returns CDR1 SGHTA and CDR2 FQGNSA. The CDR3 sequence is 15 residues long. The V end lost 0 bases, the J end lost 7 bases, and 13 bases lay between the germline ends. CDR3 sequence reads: CASSLARGGWQPQHF. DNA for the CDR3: TGTGCCAGCAGCTTAGCGCGCGGGGGCTGGCAGCCCCAGCATTTT.